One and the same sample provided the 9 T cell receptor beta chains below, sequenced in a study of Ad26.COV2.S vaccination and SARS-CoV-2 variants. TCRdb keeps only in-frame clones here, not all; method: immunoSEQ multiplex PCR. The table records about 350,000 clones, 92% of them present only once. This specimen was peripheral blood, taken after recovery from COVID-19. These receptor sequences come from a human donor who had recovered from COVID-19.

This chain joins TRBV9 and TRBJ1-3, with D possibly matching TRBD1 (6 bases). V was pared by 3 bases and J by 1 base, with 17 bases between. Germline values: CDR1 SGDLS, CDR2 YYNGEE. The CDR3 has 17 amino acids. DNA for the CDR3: TGTGCCAGCAGCGATCGGCACCGGGACAAATCTGGAAACACCATATATTTT. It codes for CASSDRHRDKSGNTIYF. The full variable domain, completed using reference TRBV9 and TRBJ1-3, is DSGVTQTPKHLITATGQRVTLRCSPRSGDLSVYWYQQSLDQGLQFLIQYYNGEERAKGNILERFSAQQFPDLHSELNLSSLELGDSALYFCASSDRHRDKSGNTIYFGEGSWLTVV.

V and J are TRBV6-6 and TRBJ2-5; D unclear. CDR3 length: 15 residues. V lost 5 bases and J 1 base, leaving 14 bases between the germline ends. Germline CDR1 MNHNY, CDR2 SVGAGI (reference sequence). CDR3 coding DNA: TGTGCCAGCAGTCCTGACAATTTTCGCCAAGAGACCCAGTACTTC. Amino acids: CASSPDNFRQETQYF.

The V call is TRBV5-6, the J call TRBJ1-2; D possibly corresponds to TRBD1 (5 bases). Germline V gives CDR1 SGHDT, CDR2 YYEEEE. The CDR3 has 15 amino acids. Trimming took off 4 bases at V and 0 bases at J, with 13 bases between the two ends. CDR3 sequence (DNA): TGTGCCAGCAGCGACCCGGGACGAGCTAACTATGGCTACACCTTC. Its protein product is CASSDPGRANYGYTF.

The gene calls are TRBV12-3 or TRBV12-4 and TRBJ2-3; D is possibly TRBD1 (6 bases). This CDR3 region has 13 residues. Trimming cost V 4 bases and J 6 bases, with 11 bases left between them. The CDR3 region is CASSYDRTDTQYF. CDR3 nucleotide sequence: TGTGCCAGCAGTTATGACAGGACGGATACGCAGTATTTT.

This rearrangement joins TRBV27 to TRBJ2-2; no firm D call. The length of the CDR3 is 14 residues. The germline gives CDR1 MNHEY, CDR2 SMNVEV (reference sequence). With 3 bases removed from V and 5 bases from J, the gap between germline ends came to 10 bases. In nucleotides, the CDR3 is TGTGCCAGCAGTTTTCAGTACGGGACCGGGGAGCTGTTTTTT. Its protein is CASSFQYGTGELFF.

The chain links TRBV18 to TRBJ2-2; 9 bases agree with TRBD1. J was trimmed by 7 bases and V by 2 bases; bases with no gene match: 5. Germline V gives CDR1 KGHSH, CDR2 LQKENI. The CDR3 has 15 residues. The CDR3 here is CASSPWDRVGGELFF. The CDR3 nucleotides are TGTGCCAGCTCACCATGGGACAGGGTTGGCGGGGAGCTGTTTTTT.

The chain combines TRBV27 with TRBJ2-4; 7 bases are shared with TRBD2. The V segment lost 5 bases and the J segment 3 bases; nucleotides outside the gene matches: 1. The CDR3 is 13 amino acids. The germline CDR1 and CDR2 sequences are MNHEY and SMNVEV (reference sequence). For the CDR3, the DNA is TGTGCCAGCAGTAGGGAGGGCAAAAACATTCAGTACTTC. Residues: CASSREGKNIQYF.

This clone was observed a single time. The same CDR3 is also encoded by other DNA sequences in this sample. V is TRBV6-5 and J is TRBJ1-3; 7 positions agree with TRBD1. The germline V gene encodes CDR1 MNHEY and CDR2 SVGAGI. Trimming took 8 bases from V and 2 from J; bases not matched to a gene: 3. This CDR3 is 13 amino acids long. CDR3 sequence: CASRQGAGNTIYF. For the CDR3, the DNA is TGTGCCAGCCGACAGGGAGCTGGAAACACCATATATTTT.

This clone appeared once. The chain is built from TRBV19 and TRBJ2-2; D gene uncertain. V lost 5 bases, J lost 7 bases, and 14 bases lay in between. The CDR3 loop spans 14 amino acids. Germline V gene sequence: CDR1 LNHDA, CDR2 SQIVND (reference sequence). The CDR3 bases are TGTGCCAGTAGTTTCTTACGACCAGTCGGGGAGCTGTTTTTT. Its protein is CASSFLRPVGELFF.